These 15 T cell receptor beta chains share one sample of origin, sequenced in a study of technical replicates of blood from a handful of donors. The assay was immunoSEQ multiplex PCR, and TCRdb's table has in-frame clones only and misses some. The sample has around 69,000 clones, roughly 88% seen once. Source material: PBMCs. The receptors shown here come from a human donor in good health. Some clones in this sample may be carry-over from other donors' samples.

The gene calls are TRBV6-6 and TRBJ1-1, with a tentative D call TRBD1 (5 bases). Trimming took 4 bases from V and 5 from J, leaving 11 bases between them. The CDR3 is 13 amino acids. Germline values: CDR1 MNHNY, CDR2 SVGAGI (reference sequence). The chain's CDR3 is CASSSNPGTEAFF. DNA for the CDR3: TGTGCCAGCAGTTCTAACCCAGGGACTGAAGCTTTCTTT.

The CDR3 bases are TGTGCCAGCAGCCCGTTCGGGGGGAGTGAGTACGAGCAGTACTTC. Protein: CASSPFGGSEYEQYF. The chain recombines TRBV9 with TRBJ2-5; 7 bases fit TRBD2. The end of the DNA aligns better with TRBJ2-7, so the J call may be wrong. Germline V gene data show CDR1 as SGDLS and CDR2 as YYNGEE. The CDR3 runs 15 residues.

The V gene is TRBV4-3, the J gene TRBJ2-7; D gene uncertain. Germline loops: CDR1 LGHNA, CDR2 YSLEER. CDR3 length: 14 residues. The V gene lost 0 bases and the J gene lost 3 bases, with 9 bases spanning the gap. As DNA, the CDR3 is TGCGCCAGCAGCCAAGATATGGCCGTCTACGAGCAGTACTTC. Its protein product is CASSQDMAVYEQYF.

The chain is built from TRBV4-1 and TRBJ1-5; TRBD1 is a possible D gene (6 bases). The V and J ends lost 6 bases and 1 base respectively, with 13 bases between them. In germline, CDR1 is MGHRA, CDR2 YSYEKL. CDR3 length: 15 amino acids. The CDR3 here is CASSEGVMSNQPQHF. The CDR3 DNA sequence: TGCGCCAGCAGTGAGGGGGTTATGAGCAATCAGCCCCAGCATTTT.

V usage is TRBV4-3 and J usage is TRBJ2-7; 9 positions match TRBD2. V gave up 0 bases and J gave up 5 bases; unmatched junction bases: 8. Germline CDR1 reads LGHNA; CDR2 reads YSLEER. The CDR3 contains 16 residues. The CDR3 DNA is TGCGCCAGCAGCCAAGATTGGCGGGGGGGCCTCCACGAGCAGTACTTC. Its protein product is CASSQDWRGGLHEQYF.

CDR3 sequence reads: CAIRKTGGTSSETQYF. In DNA, the CDR3 is TGTGCCATCAGAAAGACCGGTGGGACTAGCTCAGAGACCCAGTACTTC. The chain couples TRBV10-3 to TRBJ2-5; 9 positions agree with TRBD2. The CDR3 has 16 amino acids. Germline CDR1 is ENHRY and CDR2 is SYGVKD. V lost 6 bases, J lost 4 bases, and 12 bases stayed unmatched.

The genes are TRBV6-4 and TRBJ2-7; 8 positions agree with TRBD2. Trimming cost V 6 bases and J 2 bases; bases outside gene matches: 12. The length of the CDR3 is 16 residues. Germline values: CDR1 MRHNA, CDR2 SNTAGT. CDR3 loop: CASSLPRSAGAYEQYF. CDR3 sequence (DNA): TGTGCCAGCAGCCTCCCCCGGTCAGCGGGAGCCTACGAGCAGTACTTC.

This clone appeared a single time. This sequence joins TRBV2 and TRBJ1-6, with 7 bases fitting TRBD1. This CDR3 contains 20 residues. Germline V lookup: CDR1 SNHLY, CDR2 FYNNEI. The ends lost 2 bases at V and 0 bases at J; junction bases unmatched: 13. CDR3 protein: CASSEPDRRPLSSYNSPLHF. The CDR3 region has the DNA TGTGCCAGCAGTGAACCGGACAGGCGCCCCCTTAGCTCCTATAATTCACCCCTCCACTTT.

The chain employs TRBV7-2 and TRBJ2-3, with TRBD1 identical over 8 bases. V was pared by 5 bases and J by 10 bases, with 2 bases of the junction left unmatched. This CDR3 region has 11 residues. Per the germline V gene, CDR1 is SGHTA and CDR2 is FQGNSA. CDR3 sequence (DNA): TGTGCCAGCAGCCCGGGACAGGCGCAGTATTTT. Residues: CASSPGQAQYF.

The chain has TRBV6-1 and TRBJ2-1; 7 bases are a match to TRBD2. This CDR3 has 14 amino acids. With V trimmed by 3 bases and J by 5 bases, 4 bases remained unmatched. The germline gives CDR1 MNHNS, CDR2 SASEGT. CDR3 coding DNA: TGTGCCAGCAGTGAGCGGGGGACCAACAATGAGCAGTTCTTC. Translated: CASSERGTNNEQFF.

This chain connects TRBV12-5 to TRBJ2-1; 9 bases match TRBD2. Germline V lookup: CDR1 LGHNT, CDR2 FRNRAP. V dropped 1 base and J dropped 15; count of bases not matched to a gene: 4. The CDR3 totals 12 residues. The CDR3 loop is CASGLERGAGFF. For the CDR3, the DNA is TGTGCTAGTGGTTTGGAGCGGGGGGCGGGGTTCTTC.

This rearrangement joins TRBV28 to TRBJ1-2; 7 positions match TRBD1. In germline, CDR1 is MDHEN, CDR2 SYDVKM. Trimming at V came to 2 bases and at J to 4 bases, leaving 10 bases not matched to a gene. This CDR3 has 16 amino acids. CDR3 sequence reads: CASSLGGGGYGYGYTF. The DNA for the CDR3 is TGTGCCAGCAGTTTAGGAGGAGGGGGCTATGGCTATGGCTACACCTTC.

V and J are TRBV27 and TRBJ1-1; D perhaps matches TRBD1 (5 bases). This CDR3 is built from 17 residues. V was shortened by 0 bases and J by 0 bases, with 14 bases between the two germline ends. Looked up from germline, CDR1 is MNHEY and CDR2 is SMNVEV (reference sequence). The CDR3 is CASSLSRVRLMNTEAFF. CDR3 DNA sequence: TGTGCCAGCAGTTTATCCAGGGTAAGGTTAATGAACACTGAAGCTTTCTTT.

This clone was observed once. Germline is not matched at one junction end, which may reflect a read error. The chain joins TRBV11-2 to TRBJ1-5; possible D gene TRBD1, 5 bases. Germline lookup yields CDR1 SGHAT and CDR2 FQNNGV. The CDR3 sequence is 17 residues long. The chain's CDR3 is CASSPPRGLPGNRPQHF. As DNA, the CDR3 is TGTGCCAGCAGCCCTCCCCGGGGGTTACCGGGTAATCGGCCCCAGCATTTT.

The V and J genes are TRBV10-3 and TRBJ1-2, with TRBD1 matching over 10 bases. Per the germline V gene, CDR1 is ENHRY and CDR2 is SYGVKD. With 8 bases clipped from V and 6 bases from J, the junction kept 6 bases outside the gene matches. The CDR3 spans 13 residues. CDR3: CAIGQGGSDGYTF. CDR3 in DNA: TGTGCCATCGGACAGGGGGGGTCGGATGGCTACACCTTC.